This T cell receptor beta chain was retrieved from a study of CD8+ T cells in alopecia areata. As for the study in general: The drug, oral tofacitinib, was given to treated patients at 5 to 10 mg twice daily. Once tofacitinib had been taken for 6 to 18 months, 6 months off drug followed. General study findings and limits: Tofacitinib significantly reduced both scalp clonality and expanded CD8+ clones among the top 100. There were also resident alphabeta T cells of normal skin sequenced in scalp samples.

With respect to this clone: Its target is not known.

The CDR3 consists of 15 residues. Germline V gives CDR1 SEHNR, CDR2 FQNEAQ (reference sequence). The V gene lost 3 bases and the J gene lost 3 bases, with 14 bases spanning the gap. Treatment of the sample: oral pan-JAK inhibitor, 5-10 mg twice daily. Extraction of RNA preceded its reverse transcription into cDNA, which served as the sequencing template. TCRdb's copy holds only in-frame clones and misses some; the assay was immunoSEQ multiplex PCR. Counted here are more than 90,000 clones, roughly three fifths occurring once; the ten biggest clones make up approximately 12%. The receptor comes from a human donor with alopecia areata. The rearrangement joins TRBV7-9 to TRBJ1-1; D is unresolved. The starting material was CD8+ T cells sorted from blood, obtained at week 24, from a patient treated with tofacitinib. CDR3 nucleotide sequence: TGTGCCAGCAGCTTCGGGCAGCCATTCCACACTGAAGCTTTCTTT. It specifies CASSFGQPFHTEAFF.